The next 13 T cell receptor beta chains were all read from a single sample in a study of neoadjuvant nivolumab and ipilimumab in lung cancer (dated by TCRdb to about 2020). The library relied on the immunoSEQ multiplex PCR assay. In TCRdb, the immuneACCESS table is reduced to in-frame sequences with V and J assigned. These tables do not hold every clone; where another copy was compared, an unresolved V gene accounts for under half, and the others remain unexplained. This sample comprises 2,500 to 4,000 clones, about 90% of them detected only once. The top ten hold about 1% of the sample. The sample's time point label, in plain terms: at surgical resection after neoadjuvant nivolumab +/- ipilimumab. This specimen consisted of tumor tissue, obtained after neoadjuvant nivolumab, alone or with ipilimumab, at or shortly before surgery. Receptors originate from an adult with non-small cell lung cancer.

V gene TRBV9 combines with J gene TRBJ1-2; TRBD1 matches at 8 bases. In germline, CDR1 is SGDLS, CDR2 YYNGEE. The CDR3 spans 14 residues. J gave up 6 bases and V 3 bases, and 7 bases lay outside the gene matches. CDR3 loop: CASSGSGTGHGYTF. CDR3 in DNA: TGTGCCAGCAGCGGATCCGGGACAGGCCATGGCTACACCTTC.

The CDR3 loop is CASSLDGVTDTQYF. The CDR3 bases are TGTGCCAGCAGCTTGGACGGGGTGACAGATACGCAGTATTTT. V and J are TRBV5-4 and TRBJ2-3; the D gene is possibly TRBD2 (5 bases). This CDR3 spans 14 amino acids. CDR1 and CDR2 from the germline V gene are SGHNT and YYREEE (reference sequence). Between the trimmed V and J ends, which lost 0 bases and 3 bases, there was a span of 8 bases.

The rearrangement uses TRBV27 and TRBJ1-2; D call uncertain. V was cut by 5 bases and J by 0 bases, with 13 bases left in between. This CDR3 spans 15 amino acids. Germline V gene sequence: CDR1 MNHEY, CDR2 SMNVEV (reference sequence). The DNA for the CDR3 is TGTGCCAGCAGTCCAGCAGACGGAACTAACTATGGCTACACCTTC. This codes for CASSPADGTNYGYTF.

This sequence joins TRBV11-1 and TRBJ2-3; D remains ambiguous. Germline assignment: CDR1 SGHAT and CDR2 FQDESV (reference sequence). CDR3 length equals 11 residues. V was trimmed by 5 bases and J by 2 bases, leaving 2 bases between them. CDR3 loop: CASSHTDTQYF. The CDR3 region has the DNA TGTGCCAGCAGCCACACAGATACGCAGTATTTT.

V usage is TRBV25-1 and J usage is TRBJ1-1; 7 nucleotides align to TRBD1. The V gene's germline CDR1 is MGHDK and CDR2 SYGVNS. The CDR3 is 15 amino acids. Trimming at V came to 8 bases and at J to 4 bases, leaving 13 bases not matched to a gene. The CDR3 DNA reads as TGTGCCAGCGGGTCGACAGGGCTGTGGGGCACTGAAGCTTTCTTT. This gives the protein CASGSTGLWGTEAFF.

The V call is TRBV5-5, the J call TRBJ2-3; D unresolved. CDR1 and CDR2 (germline): SGHKS, YYEKEE (reference sequence). The CDR3 covers 12 residues. Deletions cut 1 base from V and 5 bases from J, with 5 bases between. The CDR3 DNA is TGTGCCAGCAGCTTGTCAAGAGATACGCAGTATTTT. This sequence encodes CASSLSRDTQYF.

This chain links TRBV15 with TRBJ2-1, with TRBD2 matching over 9 bases. V dropped 1 base and J dropped 2; count of bases not matched to a gene: 9. The germline CDR1 and CDR2 sequences are LNHNV and YYDKDF (reference sequence). CDR3 size: 18 residues. The DNA for the CDR3 is TGTGCCACCAGCAGAGGAATTGGGTCTAGCGGGGCCTACAATGAGCAGTTCTTC. Protein product: CATSRGIGSSGAYNEQFF.

This chain connects TRBV18 to TRBJ1-1; maybe TRBD1 (6 bases). V dropped 0 bases and J dropped 3 bases, with 11 bases sitting between them. This CDR3 contains 15 residues. The germline gives CDR1 KGHSH, CDR2 LQKENI. In DNA, the CDR3 is TGTGCCAGCTCACCACCAGACAGGTCTCACACTGAAGCTTTCTTT. As protein: CASSPPDRSHTEAFF. Filled out from reference TRBV18 and TRBJ1-1, the complete variable domain reads NAGVMQNPRHLVRRRGQEARLRCSPMKGHSHVYWYRQLPEEGLKFMVYLQKENIIDESGMPKERFSAEFPKEGPSILRIQQVVRGDSAAYFCASSPPDRSHTEAFFGQGTRLTVV.

The genes are TRBV18 and TRBJ1-2; possibly TRBD1 for D (6 bases). Germline V CDR1 and CDR2: KGHSH, LQKENI. This CDR3 is 14 amino acids long. With 6 bases removed from V and 5 bases from J, the gap between germline ends came to 16 bases. As DNA, the CDR3 is TGTGCCAGCTCCCGAAACGAGGGGGGATATGGCTACACCTTC. It is translated as CASSRNEGGYGYTF.

V is TRBV30 and J is TRBJ1-2; TRBD1 matches 9 bases. Looked up from germline, CDR1 is GTSNPN and CDR2 is SVGIG (reference sequence). CDR3 length: 16 residues. V lost 3 bases, J lost 0 bases, and 8 bases stayed unmatched. CDR3 DNA sequence: TGTGCCTGGAGCCCACAGGGGGCCTTAGCTAACTATGGCTACACCTTC. Amino acid sequence: CAWSPQGALANYGYTF.

The chain links TRBV6-5 to TRBJ2-1; D uncertain. The V gene's germline CDR1 is MNHEY and CDR2 SVGAGI. V lost 1 base, J lost 7 bases, and 2 bases lay in between. This CDR3 is built from 11 residues. Written as DNA, the CDR3 is TGTGCCAGCAGTTACTTGAATGAGCAGTTCTTC. Protein: CASSYLNEQFF.

This chain joins TRBV2 and TRBJ2-1, with 13 bases identical to TRBD2. Per the germline V gene, CDR1 is SNHLY and CDR2 is FYNNEI. CDR3 size: 14 residues. The trim removed 7 bases at V and 8 bases at J, leaving 5 bases unmatched. CDR3: CASTWTSGSHEQFF. The CDR3 DNA sequence: TGTGCCAGCACCTGGACTAGCGGGAGTCATGAGCAGTTCTTC.

This chain uses TRBV7-9 with TRBJ1-1; D perhaps matches TRBD1 (6 bases). The length of the CDR3 is 13 residues. The V and J ends lost 5 bases and 3 bases respectively, with 10 bases between them. CDR1 and CDR2 from the germline V gene are SEHNR and FQNEAQ (reference sequence). The CDR3 sequence: CASSPNRDTEAFF. Written as DNA, the CDR3 is TGTGCCAGCAGCCCTAACAGGGACACTGAAGCTTTCTTT.